This TCR beta chain was observed in a study of T-cell reconstitution after alpha-beta-depleted transplantation in children. Study conclusions and caveats: Newly generated T cells supplied most T-cell counts and diversity one year post-transplant. Reportedly, only several hundred clones from non-depleted graft cells drove alpha-beta T-cell counts at about two months.

Concerning this clonotype: Its specificity is not known.

The CDR3 has 14 residues. Germline V gene lookup returns CDR1 MDHEN and CDR2 SYDVKM. V lost 4 bases and J 6 bases, leaving 10 bases between the germline ends. Preparation of the TCRbeta library involved a method that used unique molecular identifiers. TCRdb analysed the PCR reads with MiXCR anew, one entry per CDR3 protein. Of roughly 570,000 distinct CDR3 sequences in the sample, 20% to 30% were seen once. The chain uses TRBV28 and TRBJ1-6; D remains ambiguous. The sequence was collected from a boy in the first two years of life with Wiskott-Aldrich syndrome, due to receive a stem cell transplant. The sample was PBMCs, taken before TCRalphabeta/CD19-depleted stem cell transplant. CDR3 coding DNA: TGTGCCAGCAGTTACACATCAAGTAATTCACCCCTCCACTTT. This codes for CASSYTSSNSPLHF.